One sample yielded the 32 T cell receptor beta chains listed below, sequenced in a study of pediatric ulcerative colitis. The method was immunoSEQ multiplex PCR; TCRdb's version includes in-frame clones alone and lacks a portion of them. The repertoire holds 40,000 to 55,000 clones, with about 79% as singletons. One to two pinch biopsies were taken from the rectum during colonoscopy. The source material was gut tissue. The source of these receptors is a girl under 18 with moderate ulcerative colitis.

V and J are TRBV7-9 and TRBJ2-5, with D perhaps assigned TRBD1 or TRBD2 (7 bases each). The CDR3 spans 12 residues. Trimming took off 6 bases at V and 7 bases at J, with 12 bases between the two ends. Germline CDR1 reads SEHNR; CDR2 reads FQNEAQ (reference sequence). CDR3 sequence reads: CASRGEGATQYF. In DNA form, the CDR3 reads TGTGCCAGCAGGGGGGAGGGGGCGACCCAGTACTTC.

This clone has a single count. The chain recombines TRBV28 with TRBJ2-1; possible D gene TRBD2, 7 bases. The germline gives CDR1 MDHEN, CDR2 SYDVKM. V lost 3 bases and J lost 5, with 11 bases in between. The CDR3 loop spans 14 amino acids. CDR3 coding DNA: TGTGCCAGCAGTTTGGGGGGGGGCAACAATGAGCAGTTCTTC. It is translated as CASSLGGGNNEQFF.

V usage is TRBV7-2 and J usage is TRBJ1-6, with 7 bases matching TRBD1. This CDR3 spans 13 amino acids. J gave up 7 bases and V 8 bases, and 5 bases lay outside the gene matches. Germline-derived CDR1 and CDR2 are SGHTA and FQGNSA. CDR3 nucleotide sequence: TGTGCCAGCGCGGGACAGTTAAATTCACCCCTCCACTTT. This gives the protein CASAGQLNSPLHF.

This clone was found a few times. The chain combines TRBV5-6 with TRBJ2-7, with 12 bases that match TRBD2. CDR1 and CDR2 (germline): SGHDT, YYEEEE. The CDR3 has 15 residues. V shed 2 bases and J 6 bases; nucleotides not matched to a gene: 6. The CDR3 DNA sequence: TGTGCCAGCAGCTTAGTTGGACTAGCGGGGCGCGAGCAGTACTTC. Encoded protein: CASSLVGLAGREQYF. Based on the CDR3 plus reference TRBV5-6 and TRBJ2-7, the full variable domain is DAGVTQSPTHLIKTRGQQVTLRCSPKSGHDTVSWYQQALGQGPQFIFQYYEEEERQRGNFPDRFSGHQFPNYSSELNVNALLLGDSALYLCASSLVGLAGREQYFGPGTRLTVT.

The CDR3 region is CAWSSGSGNTIYF. CDR3 DNA sequence: TGTGCCTGGAGTTCTGGGTCTGGAAACACCATATATTTT. The chain joins TRBV30 to TRBJ1-3, with D hard to call. The CDR3 runs 13 residues. V was clipped by 2 bases and J by 1 base, with 6 bases between them. Germline loops: CDR1 GTSNPN, CDR2 SVGIG (reference sequence).

V usage is TRBV5-6 and J usage is TRBJ2-4; D is unclear. Germline V gives CDR1 SGHDT, CDR2 YYEEEE. With 4 bases removed from V and 0 bases from J, the gap between germline ends came to 8 bases. The CDR3 loop spans 14 amino acids. CDR3 DNA sequence: TGTGCCAGCAGCCGATGGACAGCCAAAAACATTCAGTACTTC. This encodes CASSRWTAKNIQYF.

The rearrangement joins TRBV5-1 to TRBJ2-6; D is possibly TRBD1 (5 bases). Trimming pared 4 bases from V and 2 bases from J, leaving 7 bases between. Germline assignment: CDR1 SGHRS and CDR2 YFSETQ. The CDR3 covers 14 residues. CDR3 in amino acids: CASSTGPGANVLTF. In nucleotides, the CDR3 is TGCGCCAGCAGCACAGGCCCTGGGGCCAACGTCCTGACTTTC.

CDR3 protein: CASSPALAGGNYGYTF. The CDR3 DNA sequence: TGTGCCAGCAGCCCAGCATTGGCAGGGGGCAACTATGGCTACACCTTC. The gene calls are TRBV5-5 and TRBJ1-2; 8 nucleotides agree with TRBD1. Germline V gene sequence: CDR1 SGHKS, CDR2 YYEKEE (reference sequence). V was clipped by 4 bases and J by 2 bases; unmatched bases: 10. This CDR3 contains 16 residues.

This sequence joins TRBV19 and TRBJ2-1; possibly TRBD2 for D (5 bases). V gave up 5 bases and J gave up 9 bases, with 14 bases separating them. This CDR3 has 13 amino acids. The germline CDR1 and CDR2 sequences are LNHDA and SQIVND (reference sequence). CDR3 sequence reads: CASSLTDGGEQFF. The CDR3 coding sequence is TGTGCCAGTAGTCTGACGGACGGAGGTGAGCAGTTCTTC.

This chain joins TRBV19 and TRBJ1-2, with D possibly matching TRBD1 (6 bases). Germline values: CDR1 LNHDA, CDR2 SQIVND (reference sequence). V was trimmed by 1 base and J by 8 bases, leaving 20 bases between them. The CDR3 has 16 residues. CDR3 loop: CASSIGWERTGQGYTF. CDR3 DNA sequence: TGTGCCAGTAGTATAGGATGGGAACGCACAGGGCAAGGCTACACCTTC.

This chain connects TRBV7-2 to TRBJ2-2; D gene uncertain. Germline CDR1 is SGHTA and CDR2 is FQGNSA. V shed 1 base and J shed 4 bases, with 10 bases lying between them. The CDR3 is 15 residues long. This chain's CDR3 is CASSLVSLPTGELFF. The CDR3 bases are TGTGCCAGCAGCTTAGTGAGCCTCCCCACCGGGGAGCTGTTTTTT.

V gene TRBV11-3 combines with J gene TRBJ2-1; TRBD2 matches 8 bases. V lost 5 bases to trimming and J lost 4 bases; unmatched junction nucleotides: 7. Germline V lookup: CDR1 SGHNT, CDR2 YENEEA. This CDR3 spans 15 amino acids. CDR3 sequence (DNA): TGTGCCAGCAGCAGGAGGGCGGGAGGATACAATGAGCAGTTCTTC. Protein: CASSRRAGGYNEQFF.

Only a few counts were recorded for this clone. The sample holds other DNA sequences that translate to the same CDR3. The chain carries TRBV7-6 and TRBJ2-7, with 8 bases aligning to TRBD1. V shed 5 bases, J shed 3 bases, and the junction held 6 bases outside the gene matches. The CDR3 contains 14 residues. Germline-derived CDR1 and CDR2 are SGHVS and FNYEAQ. The CDR3 here is CASSRRQGSYEQYF. CDR3 nucleotide sequence: TGTGCCAGCAGCCGACGACAGGGGAGCTACGAGCAGTACTTC.

The chain couples TRBV5-6 to TRBJ1-2; unclear D gene. The V end was cut by 0 bases, the J end by 4 bases, with 16 bases between. CDR3 size: 16 residues. The germline gives CDR1 SGHDT, CDR2 YYEEEE. CDR3 bases: TGTGCCAGCAGCTTGGGCTGGACGACCGCGGGCTATGGCTACACCTTC. Residues: CASSLGWTTAGYGYTF.

The rearrangement uses TRBV5-1 and TRBJ2-5; D call uncertain. Germline V gives CDR1 SGHRS, CDR2 YFSETQ. This CDR3 spans 13 amino acids. The germline V and J ends were trimmed by 5 bases and 4 bases, with 12 bases remaining between them. The chain's CDR3 is CASSKWDGETQYF. The DNA for the CDR3 is TGCGCCAGCAGTAAATGGGATGGAGAGACCCAGTACTTC.

This CDR3 reads CASSEAWAGARGGNQPQHF. The CDR3 DNA follows: TGTGCCAGCAGTGAAGCATGGGCGGGGGCCCGAGGTGGCAATCAGCCCCAGCATTTT. The V call is TRBV6-1, the J call TRBJ1-5, with a possible D match to TRBD1 (6 bases). This CDR3 is 19 amino acids long. The germline CDR1 and CDR2 sequences are MNHNS and SASEGT. The V gene lost 0 bases and the J gene lost 2 bases, with 20 bases spanning the gap.

The chain's CDR3 is CASSPRGREAQPQHF. CDR3 sequence (DNA): TGTGCCAGCAGCCCCCGTGGCAGGGAGGCTCAGCCCCAGCATTTT. The chain links TRBV6-5 to TRBJ1-5; tentatively, D is TRBD1 (5 bases). The germline gives CDR1 MNHEY, CDR2 SVGAGI. Trimming shortened V by 6 bases and J by 6 bases, and 18 bases separated the two germline ends. CDR3 length equals 15 residues.

The chain combines TRBV7-2 with TRBJ1-3; no definite D call. The CDR3 consists of 16 residues. V was shortened by 2 bases and J by 0 bases, with 11 bases between the two germline ends. Germline V gives CDR1 SGHTA, CDR2 FQGNSA. CDR3 loop: CASSLTGGNSGNTIYF. The CDR3 nucleotides read TGTGCCAGCAGCTTAACTGGAGGGAACTCTGGAAACACCATATATTTT.

The chain employs TRBV11-3 and TRBJ2-1; 8 bases match TRBD2. Germline V CDR1 and CDR2: SGHNT, YENEEA. This CDR3 comprises 18 residues. V lost 1 base and J lost 4; bases outside the gene matches: 12. The DNA for the CDR3 is TGTGCCAGCAGCTTAGGGGAACAAGCGGGAGCCCCATACAATGAGCAGTTCTTC. This gives the protein CASSLGEQAGAPYNEQFF.

This rearrangement joins TRBV7-8 to TRBJ2-7, with 13 bases that match TRBD2. Germline V gene lookup returns CDR1 SGHVS and CDR2 FQNEAQ. There are 17 residues in the CDR3. V was clipped by 1 base and J by 2 bases; unmatched bases: 5. CDR3 nucleotides: TGTGCCAGCAGCTTAGGGGGACTAGCGGGGCAGACCTACGAGCAGTACTTC. Residues: CASSLGGLAGQTYEQYF.

The genes are TRBV19 and TRBJ2-6, with D hard to call. Germline V CDR1 and CDR2: LNHDA, SQIVND (reference sequence). CDR3 length: 12 residues. V was trimmed by 7 bases and J by 8 bases, leaving 9 bases between them. The CDR3 spells CASTSSTNVLTF. The CDR3 DNA sequence: TGTGCCAGTACCTCCTCGACCAACGTCCTGACTTTC.

V and J are TRBV29-1 and TRBJ1-2; TRBD1 matches at 7 bases. The CDR3 is 13 residues long. From germline, CDR1 is SQVTM and CDR2 ANQGSEA. V shed 3 bases, J shed 4 bases, and the junction held 5 bases outside the gene matches. This chain's CDR3 is CSVDVGGSYGYTF. The CDR3 nucleotides are TGCAGCGTTGATGTAGGGGGCAGCTATGGCTACACCTTC.

The chain carries TRBV28 and TRBJ1-4, with TRBD1 identical over 7 bases. Looked up from germline, CDR1 is MDHEN and CDR2 is SYDVKM. The CDR3 length is 15 residues. The ends lost 6 bases at V and 0 bases at J; junction bases unmatched: 4. CDR3 region: CASSRQGTTNEKLFF. The CDR3 DNA is TGTGCCAGCAGCAGACAGGGTACAACTAATGAAAAACTGTTTTTT.

V and J are TRBV6-1 and TRBJ1-1; unclear D gene. V lost 2 bases and J 8 bases, leaving 12 bases between the germline ends. The CDR3 covers 13 residues. The germline V gene has CDR1 MNHNS and CDR2 SASEGT. The CDR3 is CASSERPFQEAFF. The CDR3 DNA sequence: TGTGCCAGCAGTGAACGGCCCTTCCAAGAAGCTTTCTTT.

This clone was detected once. The V and J genes are TRBV6-5 and TRBJ2-5; D is uncertain. V was trimmed by 2 bases and J by 5 bases, leaving 3 bases between them. Germline V gives CDR1 MNHEY, CDR2 SVGAGI. The CDR3 contains 11 residues. CDR3 loop: CASSYGETQYF. The DNA for the CDR3 is TGTGCCAGCAGTTACGGGGAGACCCAGTACTTC.

The chain is built from TRBV7-2 and TRBJ2-7; D is perhaps TRBD1 (6 bases). Germline values: CDR1 SGHTA, CDR2 FQGNSA. This CDR3 has 15 amino acids. V dropped 5 bases and J dropped 2 bases, with 16 bases sitting between them. The CDR3: CASSPRTENTYEQYF. CDR3 DNA sequence: TGTGCCAGCAGCCCTCGGACAGAGAATACCTACGAGCAGTACTTC.

The chain links TRBV6-1 to TRBJ2-7; TRBD1 agrees at 9 bases. The CDR3 totals 16 residues. Germline V gene data show CDR1 as MNHNS and CDR2 as SASEGT. After removal of 4 bases from V and 2 bases from J, the junction contained 9 bases not matched to a gene. CDR3 residues: CASSGGQGPITYEQYF. CDR3 sequence (DNA): TGTGCCAGCAGTGGGGGACAGGGACCGATTACCTACGAGCAGTACTTC.

The V gene is TRBV27, the J gene TRBJ2-3, with D perhaps matching TRBD2 (6 bases). The CDR3 runs 18 residues. V was pared by 1 base and J by 0 bases, with 17 bases between. Germline values: CDR1 MNHEY, CDR2 SMNVEV (reference sequence). The chain's CDR3 is CASSLFHYGGTSTDTQYF. The CDR3 nucleotides read TGTGCCAGCAGTTTATTCCATTACGGCGGGACTAGCACAGATACGCAGTATTTT.

This chain uses TRBV11-2 with TRBJ2-3; D gene ambiguous. Germline CDR1 reads SGHAT; CDR2 reads FQNNGV. The CDR3 has 14 residues. V was cut by 4 bases and J by 2 bases, with 10 bases left in between. The CDR3, as DNA: TGTGCCAGCAGCTCCCTCCTCCCCACAGATACGCAGTATTTT. Protein: CASSSLLPTDTQYF.

The gene calls are TRBV5-5 and TRBJ1-1, with D perhaps matching TRBD1 (6 bases). The CDR3 extends over 14 amino acids. V was trimmed by 4 bases and J by 5 bases, leaving 15 bases between them. Germline CDR1 is SGHKS and CDR2 is YYEKEE (reference sequence). The CDR3 coding sequence is TGTGCCAGCAGCCAGCAGACAGGATATACTGAAGCTTTCTTT. Translation: CASSQQTGYTEAFF.

The table lists this clone with a count of one. This chain connects TRBV28 to TRBJ1-5; D is uncertain. Looked up from germline, CDR1 is MDHEN and CDR2 is SYDVKM. V was pared by 6 bases and J by 1 base, with 10 bases between. This CDR3 spans 14 amino acids. CDR3 coding DNA: TGTGCCAGCAGCTATATCTCGAGCAATCAGCCCCAGCATTTT. Protein: CASSYISSNQPQHF.

This clone was observed a single time. This rearrangement joins TRBV30 to TRBJ1-1, with D unclear. Trimming cost V 2 bases and J 9 bases, with 10 bases left between them. The CDR3 spans 11 residues. Germline CDR1 reads GTSNPN; CDR2 reads SVGIG (reference sequence). CDR3 sequence (DNA): TGTGCCTGGAGTCTCGGGCAGAAAGCTTTCTTT. It specifies CAWSLGQKAFF. Filled out from reference TRBV30 and TRBJ1-1, the complete variable domain reads SQTIHQWPATLVQPVGSPLSLECTVEGTSNPNLYWYRQAAGRGLQLLFYSVGIGQISSEVPQNLSASRPQDRQFILSSKKLLLSDSGFYLCAWSLGQKAFFGQGTRLTVV.